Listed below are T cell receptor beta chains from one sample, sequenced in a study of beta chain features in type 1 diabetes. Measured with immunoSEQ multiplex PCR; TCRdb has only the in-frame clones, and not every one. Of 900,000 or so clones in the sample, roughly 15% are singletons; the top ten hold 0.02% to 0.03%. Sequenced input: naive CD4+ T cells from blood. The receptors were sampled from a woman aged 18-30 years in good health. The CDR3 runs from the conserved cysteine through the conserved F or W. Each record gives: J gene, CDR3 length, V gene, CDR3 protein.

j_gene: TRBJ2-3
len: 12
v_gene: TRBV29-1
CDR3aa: CSVILAADTQYF

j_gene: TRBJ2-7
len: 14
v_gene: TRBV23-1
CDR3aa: CASRLAGMTYEQYF

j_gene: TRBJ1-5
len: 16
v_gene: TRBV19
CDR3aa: CASAGQGVYSNQPQHF

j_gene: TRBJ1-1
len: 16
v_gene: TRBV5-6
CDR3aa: CASSRPVAGPGREAFF

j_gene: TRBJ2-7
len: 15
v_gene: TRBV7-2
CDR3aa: CASSLAGSGGGEQYF

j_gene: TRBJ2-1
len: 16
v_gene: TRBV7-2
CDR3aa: CASSLTAAGAYNEQFF

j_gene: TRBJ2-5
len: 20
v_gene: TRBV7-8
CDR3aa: CASSLEVVPSRGRGKETQYF

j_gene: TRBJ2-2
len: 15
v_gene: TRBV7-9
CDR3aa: CASTEIVSGRGELFF

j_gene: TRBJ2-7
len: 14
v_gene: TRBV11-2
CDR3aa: CASSFWDGPYEQYF

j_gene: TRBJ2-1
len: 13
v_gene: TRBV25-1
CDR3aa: CASSEPSVNEQFF

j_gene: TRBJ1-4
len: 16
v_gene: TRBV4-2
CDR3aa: CASSQDGSPTNEKLFF

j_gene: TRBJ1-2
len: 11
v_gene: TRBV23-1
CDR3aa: CARRATKGYTF

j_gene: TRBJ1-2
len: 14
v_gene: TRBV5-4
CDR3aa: CASSTGAANYGYTF

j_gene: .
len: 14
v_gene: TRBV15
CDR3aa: CATSDSRKSYEQYF

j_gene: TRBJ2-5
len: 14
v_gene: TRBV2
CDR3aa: CASSVYGSEATQYF

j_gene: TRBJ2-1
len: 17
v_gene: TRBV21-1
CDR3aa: CASSNDLSGSPYNEQFF

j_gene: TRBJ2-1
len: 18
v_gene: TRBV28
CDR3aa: CASSPRGLAGGTYNEQFF

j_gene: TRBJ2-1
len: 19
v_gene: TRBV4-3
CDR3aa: CASSQVWSGLASGRSEQFF

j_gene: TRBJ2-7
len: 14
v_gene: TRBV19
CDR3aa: CASSTVPGSYEQYF

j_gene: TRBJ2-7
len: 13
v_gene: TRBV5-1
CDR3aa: CASSWDRVYEQYF

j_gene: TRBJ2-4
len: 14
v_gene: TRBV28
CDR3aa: CASSLQGTGNIQYF

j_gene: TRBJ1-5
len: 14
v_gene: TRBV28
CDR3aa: CASRQGWSNQPQHF

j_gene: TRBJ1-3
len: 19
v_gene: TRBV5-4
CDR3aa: CASSRGQARRGEHGNTIYF

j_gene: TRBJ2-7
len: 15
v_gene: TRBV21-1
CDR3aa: CASSKGRRGYYEQYF

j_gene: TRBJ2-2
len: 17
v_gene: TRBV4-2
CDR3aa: CASSQTGTSGSTGELFF

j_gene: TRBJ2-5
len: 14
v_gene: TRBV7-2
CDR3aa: CASSPRGRGETQYF

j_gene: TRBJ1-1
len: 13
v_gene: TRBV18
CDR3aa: CASSPYRNTEAFF

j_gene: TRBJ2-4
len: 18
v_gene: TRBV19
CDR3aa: CASSRFRVGRDNQNIQYF

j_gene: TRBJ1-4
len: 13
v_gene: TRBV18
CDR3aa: CASSPTLRGKLFF

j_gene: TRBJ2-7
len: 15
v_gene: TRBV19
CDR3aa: CASSMGRGISYEQYF

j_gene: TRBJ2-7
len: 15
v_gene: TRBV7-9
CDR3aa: CASSLESGSTYEQYF

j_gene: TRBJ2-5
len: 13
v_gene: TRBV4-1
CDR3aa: CASSQGSQETQYF

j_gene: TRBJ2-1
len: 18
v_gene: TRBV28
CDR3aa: CASRSAALGTSGTGEQFF

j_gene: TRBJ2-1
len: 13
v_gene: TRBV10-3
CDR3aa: CAISEREGYEQFF

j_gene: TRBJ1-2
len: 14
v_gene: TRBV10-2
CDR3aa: CASSEWREGDGYTF

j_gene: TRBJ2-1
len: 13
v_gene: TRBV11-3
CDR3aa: CASSSRGYNEQFF

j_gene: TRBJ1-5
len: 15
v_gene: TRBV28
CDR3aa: CASISQGAGKRPQHF

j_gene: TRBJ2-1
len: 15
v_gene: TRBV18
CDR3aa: CASSPVLAGYNEQFF

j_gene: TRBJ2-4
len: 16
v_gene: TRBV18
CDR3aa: CASSTGQKLAKNIQYF

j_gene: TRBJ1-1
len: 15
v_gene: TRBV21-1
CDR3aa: CASRGPGCGQLEAFF

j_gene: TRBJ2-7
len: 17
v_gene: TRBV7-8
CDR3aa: CASSPYVFSGSSYEQYF

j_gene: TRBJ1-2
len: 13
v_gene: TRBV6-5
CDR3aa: CASSSGHGYGYTF

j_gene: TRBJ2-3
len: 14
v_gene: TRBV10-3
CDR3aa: CATQRATSTDTQYF

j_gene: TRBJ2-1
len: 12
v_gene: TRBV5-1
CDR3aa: CASSLVTNEQFF

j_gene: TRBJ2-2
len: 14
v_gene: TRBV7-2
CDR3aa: CASSPDYNTGELFF